This T cell receptor beta chain was sequenced during a study of regulatory T cells in long-lasting Graves disease. The wider study: More than 5 years of antithyroid drugs with positive TSH receptor antibodies defined persistent Graves' disease.

The CDR3 runs to 15 residues. Germline CDR1 PRHDT, CDR2 FYEKMQ (reference sequence). Deletions cut 0 bases from V and 4 bases from J, with 12 bases between. Time point of the sample: persistent/refractory GD, antithyroid drugs over 5 years with positive TRAb. Preparation of the TCR library used RNA extracted from PBMCs. To make TCR beta libraries, researchers used iRepertoire HTBI primers and Arm-PCR of CDR3 regions. TCRdb reprocessed the multiplex PCR reads via MiXCR and lists one record per CDR3 protein. This table has roughly 400,000 distinct CDR3 sequences, roughly 20% appearing once. Study results and caveats: Graves' patients with persistent disease showed TCR diversity lower than patients newly diagnosed.

Regarding this clonotype: Its antigen is as yet unknown.

Sequencing used peripheral blood mononuclear cells (PBMCs), obtained when the disease was refractory, from a patient treated with antithyroid drugs. This clonotype was obtained from a female donor with Graves disease. J is TRBJ1-2 and V is TRBV13; D ambiguous. The CDR3 reads CASSLGSGSGYGYTF. Written as DNA, the CDR3 is TGTGCCAGCAGCTTAGGCTCGGGAAGCGGCTATGGCTACACCTTC.